This T cell receptor beta chain derives from a study of T cell clonotyping in hematopoietic cell transplantation (TCRdb year 2021). General notes on the study: Recipient samples taken before transplant were collected after cytoreduction. The study collected around 130 blood samples from 35 to 45 consecutive transplant recipients and their related donors. Patient recruitment ran from late 2015 to early 2017, and follow-up continued until late 2020 or death. The investigation overall reported the following: The sample size was limited, and CD4 and CD8 repertoire contributions could not be separated because cells were not sorted. Donor and pretransplant recipient Inverse Simpson Index values predicted broader posttransplant TCR repertoire diversity. Just a small fraction of recipient repertoires overlapped with donor repertoires, and more than 95% appeared de novo at the given depth. Recipient TCR diversity fell after transplant, with pathologically expanded clonotypes rising progressively from day 30 to day 180.

Reading the germline V gene (reference sequence) gives CDR1 MNHEY and CDR2 SMNVEV. The CDR3, from cysteine to phenylalanine, totals 14 residues. Kept here is only the CDR3 DNA, which spans 42 bases and is read in frame from base 1. V lost 5 bases and J lost 0 bases; the stretch between them is 8 bases long. As concerns this clone: Its binding antigen is unknown. Base-call qualities are not available, and no considerably larger clone is one nucleotide away.

In light of the paper, this sample's time point label describes: recipient sample about 28 days before transplant, after cytoreduction. Blood samples were obtained from recipients approximately 28 days before transplant and at days 30, 100 and 180 after transplant. Nuclei Lysis Solution was used to extract genomic DNA from fresh or cryopreserved unfractionated peripheral blood mononuclear cells. The immunoSEQ assay, a bias-controlled multiplex PCR using V- and J-specific primers, was used to amplify TCR beta CDR3 regions from genomic DNA. In a second PCR step, a proprietary barcode and Illumina adapter sequences were attached to the CDR3 amplicons. An Illumina MiSeq instrument was used to sequence the CDR3 libraries. The authors' analysis ran thus. Export and quality control were done with immunoSEQ Analyzer 3.0, while downstream analyses used R Bioconductor and Immunarch. Only productive rearrangements in the normalized downsampled data set went into calculating the repertoire metrics. In the normalized cohort, a clonotype counted as pathologically expanded if the clonotype was larger than 5 templates. The Inverse Simpson Index was used to measure repertoire diversity. The non-normalized data set was used for CMV-specificity analyses so that all clonotypes could be captured. Imported from immuneACCESS, the table was reduced by TCRdb to in-frame sequences with V and J called. These copies leave out some clones; in studies compared against another copy, an unresolved V gene accounts for under half, and the cause of the remainder is not known. V and J calls and clone size are given by that table; D and trimming were obtained from the DNA. The sample includes some 11,000 clones, with approximately 92% observed a single time. The biggest ten clones account for approximately 13% of the sample.

Sequenced material: peripheral blood mononuclear cells, taken before stem cell transplant. The chain is assembled from TRBV27 and TRBJ1-5, with TRBD1 as a weak D call on 6 bases. The TCR comes from a woman aged 40 to 55 with acute myeloid leukemia. Some clones in this sample may be carry-over from other donors' samples. The DNA sequence is TGTGCCAGCAGTCCGACAGGTAGCAATCAGCCCCAGCATTTT. It encodes CASSPTGSNQPQHF.